The clone carrying this T cell receptor beta chain was recorded many times. This sample is drawn from a study of beta chain features in type 1 diabetes. CDR1 SGHKS and CDR2 YYEKEE come from the germline V gene (reference sequence). V trimming: 4 bases; J trimming: 8 bases; junction bases outside the gene matches: 8. The CDR3 is made up of 14 amino acids. The study reverse transcribed the entire isolated RNA, so it sequenced expressed TCRB transcripts. Clones were read by immunoSEQ multiplex PCR, and TCRdb kept only the in-frame ones, dropping some. The repertoire holds about 340,000 clones, roughly 8% seen once, with 0.44% in the top ten.

The origin of this receptor is a woman aged 18-29 years in good health. The rearrangement links TRBV5-5 to TRBJ2-1; 8 positions agree with TRBD2. Sequenced input: central memory CD4+ T cells from blood. DNA for the CDR3: TGTGCCAGCAGCGCATCTAGCGGGTCAGATGAGCAGTTCTTC. Translation gives CASSASSGSDEQFF.